This T cell receptor beta chain was recovered during a study of blood T cell repertoires in COVID-19. CDR1 is GTSNPN, CDR2 SVGIG, per germline (reference sequence). CDR3 length: 20 residues. V dropped 0 bases and J dropped 2 bases, with 25 bases sitting between them. As originally analysed: Reference gene primers were amplified, and this amplification served to estimate nucleated cell counts. The assay was immunoSEQ multiplex PCR, and TCRdb's table has in-frame clones only and misses some. V, J and clone size reflect that table, while D and trimming were determined from the DNA. The table lists roughly 320,000 clones, just under 90% of them singletons.

This chain links TRBV30 with TRBJ1-4; a possible D gene is TRBD1 (5 bases). This TCR came from a woman aged 30 to 39 with COVID-19, enrolled during active disease. Material: peripheral blood. The CDR3 coding sequence is TGTGCCTGGAGTGTAGGGAAGGCCAAGGGGCCTATCGGGACTAATGAAAAACTGTTTTTT. The encoded protein is CAWSVGKAKGPIGTNEKLFF.